The present entry profiles one T cell receptor beta chain with its context. Its specificity is unknown. This entry belongs to a study of T cell responses to AZD1222 COVID-19 vaccine. Whole-study findings and limits: Researchers took repertoire samples only after the peak T cell response had come.

This CDR3 region has 14 residues. The trim removed 2 bases at V and 1 base at J, leaving 0 bases unmatched. The germline V gene encodes CDR1 MNHEY and CDR2 SVGAGI. The assay was immunoSEQ multiplex PCR, and TCRdb's table has in-frame clones only and misses some. In the table there are about 130,000 clones, approximately 88% of which are singletons. V is TRBV6-5 and J is TRBJ1-1, with 8 bases that match TRBD1. The receptor comes from an adult in good health. Sequenced material: peripheral blood, taken on day 0 of AZD1222 vaccination. CDR3: CASSYGQGNTEAFF. CDR3 coding DNA: TGTGCCAGCAGTTACGGACAGGGGAACACTGAAGCTTTCTTT.